Given below is one TCR beta chain in context. Its specificity is unknown. One end of the junction does not line up with germline, which may come from a read error. This sample stems from a study of T cell repertoires in cytomegalovirus infection. Study summary: Well-studied HLA-B-restricted CMV epitopes were used in the study alongside recently identified HLA-C-restricted ones. The public TCR beta signatures pointed to both CMV infection and matching HLA type.

From the reads, TCRdb called clonotypes with MiXCR, one entry per CDR3 protein. The sample includes 110,000 to 150,000 distinct CDR3 sequences, 25% to 35% seen only once; the top ten take 52%. CDR1 and CDR2 from the germline V gene are SGHVS and FNYEAQ. The CDR3 spans 16 residues. The receptor comes from a human donor in good health (CMV status not recorded). Some clones in this sample may be carry-over from other donors' samples. The chain is built from TRBV7-6 and TRBJ1-5, with a possible D match to TRBD1 (6 bases). The sequences come from CD8+ T cells from cultured PBMCs, collected from culture after CMV antigen stimulation. This CDR3 is CVSSSYRAPSNQPQHF. The DNA for the CDR3 is TGTGTCAGCAGCTCATACAGGGCCCCTAGCAATCAGCCCCAGCATTTT. Filled out from reference TRBV7-6 and TRBJ1-5, the complete variable domain reads GAGVSQSPRYKVTKRGQDVALRCDPISGHVSLYWYRQALGQGPEFLTYFNYEAQQDKSGLPNDRFSAERPEGSISTLTIQRTEQRDSAMYRCVSSSYRAPSNQPQHFGDGTRLSIL.